The 18 T cell receptor beta chains in this list originate from one sample, sequenced in a study of tissue T cells after allogeneic stem cell transplantation. Here immunoSEQ multiplex PCR was the method, and the copy in TCRdb shows in-frame clones only, minus some. The sample includes 25,000 or so clones, under 95% seen only once; the top ten take about 2%. This specimen consisted of blood, obtained before transplantation. All receptors derive from a male donor older than 55 who later had graft-versus-host disease after an allogeneic stem cell transplant.

J is TRBJ1-1 and V is TRBV6-4, with a possible D match to TRBD1 (6 bases). This CDR3 is 13 amino acids long. Trimming removed 6 bases from V and 10 bases from J, with 18 bases in between. The germline V gene has CDR1 MRHNA and CDR2 SNTAGT. The CDR3 nucleotides are TGTGCCAGCAGGGAACAGGGACTAGGTCGAGCTTTCTTT. Translation gives CASREQGLGRAFF.

The chain couples TRBV12-5 to TRBJ2-1; D ambiguous. Germline V lookup: CDR1 LGHNT, CDR2 FRNRAP. CDR3 length equals 12 residues. The V and J ends lost 3 bases and 7 bases respectively, with 7 bases between them. CDR3 sequence (DNA): TGTGCTAGTGGTTTCCCCGATAATGAGCAGTTCTTC. As protein: CASGFPDNEQFF.

The V call is TRBV19, the J call TRBJ1-2, with TRBD1 as a possible D gene (5 bases). V dropped 7 bases and J dropped 8 bases, with 23 bases sitting between them. Germline assignment: CDR1 LNHDA and CDR2 SQIVND (reference sequence). The CDR3 covers 15 residues. The CDR3: CASTPNGGIPGGYTF. CDR3 nucleotides: TGTGCCAGTACCCCCAATGGGGGGATTCCAGGGGGCTACACCTTC.

The chain is built from TRBV3-1 (or the pseudogene TRBV3-2) and TRBJ2-7; TRBD2 matches at 8 bases. Looked up from germline, CDR1 is LGHDT and CDR2 is YNNKEL (reference sequence). J gave up 6 bases and V 1 base, and 8 bases lay outside the gene matches. The CDR3 covers 15 residues. The CDR3 is CASSQVPAGASEQYF. The CDR3 region has the DNA TGTGCCAGCAGCCAAGTCCCAGCGGGAGCCAGCGAGCAGTACTTC.

The V call is TRBV7-2, the J call TRBJ1-1; D gene unclear. Germline V gene lookup returns CDR1 SGHTA and CDR2 FQGNSA. This CDR3 region has 12 residues. Trimming shortened V by 5 bases and J by 5 bases, and 9 bases separated the two germline ends. CDR3 loop: CASSDGWTEAFF. Written as DNA, the CDR3 is TGTGCCAGCAGCGATGGATGGACTGAAGCTTTCTTT.

The chain uses TRBV12-3 or TRBV12-4 and TRBJ1-2; D not certain. V gave up 5 bases and J gave up 5 bases, with 12 bases separating them. CDR3 length: 13 residues. CDR3 DNA: TGTGCCAGCAGTGAGGACGGTCTATATGGCTACACCTTC. Translation: CASSEDGLYGYTF.

The chain links TRBV9 to TRBJ2-3; weak D call: TRBD1 (6 bases). Trimming cost V 0 bases and J 4 bases, with 18 bases left between them. The CDR3 covers 17 residues. The germline V gene encodes CDR1 SGDLS and CDR2 YYNGEE. CDR3 DNA: TGTGCCAGCAGCGTAGGGGCCGGGAATCAGGGGTCAGATACGCAGTATTTT. Protein sequence: CASSVGAGNQGSDTQYF.

The rearrangement links TRBV5-1 to TRBJ1-2, with D possibly matching TRBD1 (5 bases). The CDR3 contains 18 residues. Trimming left V 0 bases short and J 0 bases short, with 18 bases between. Germline CDR1 is SGHRS and CDR2 is YFSETQ. Written as DNA, the CDR3 is TGCGCCAGCAGCTTGGCTCAGGCAGGGAGGCCGCCTAACTATGGCTACACCTTC. It translates to CASSLAQAGRPPNYGYTF.

This chain connects TRBV5-1 to TRBJ2-3; 10 positions match TRBD1. V trimming: 4 bases; J trimming: 4 bases; junction bases outside the gene matches: 9. CDR1 and CDR2 (germline): SGHRS, YFSETQ. The CDR3 consists of 16 residues. CDR3 protein: CASSPGTGVRSDTQYF. In DNA, the CDR3 is TGCGCCAGCAGCCCGGGGACAGGGGTTCGATCAGATACGCAGTATTTT.

J is TRBJ2-4 and V is TRBV9; TRBD1 might be the D (5 bases). Germline V CDR1 and CDR2: SGDLS, YYNGEE. Trimming removed 7 bases at V and 5 bases at J, with 13 bases between. CDR3 length equals 13 residues. CDR3 sequence: CASHSDRENIQYF. CDR3 bases: TGTGCCAGCCACTCCGACAGAGAAAACATTCAGTACTTC.

This clone has only one observation. The chain combines TRBV1 with TRBJ2-5; TRBD2 is the table's D call and was not checked against the DNA. TRBV1 is classified as a pseudogene. The CDR3 is 16 amino acids. The CDR3 sequence is CTSSQVSGDDQETQYF. Here the CDR3 DNA reads TGCACCAGCAGCCAAGTTAGCGGGGATGACCAAGAGACCCAGTACTTC.

A remark on this clone: Other DNA sequences of this sample code for an identical CDR3. The chain joins TRBV6-1 to TRBJ1-1; no clear D gene. From germline, CDR1 is MNHNS and CDR2 SASEGT. V lost 2 bases and J 0 bases, leaving 4 bases between the germline ends. The CDR3 runs 13 residues. CDR3 in amino acids: CASSERLNTEAFF. The CDR3 DNA reads as TGTGCCAGCAGTGAAAGGTTGAACACTGAAGCTTTCTTT.

The chain couples TRBV6-5 to TRBJ1-5; the D is unclear. Germline values: CDR1 MNHEY, CDR2 SVGAGI. This CDR3 comprises 12 residues. V lost 6 bases and J 4 bases, leaving 7 bases between the germline ends. This CDR3 reads CASSDNNQPQHF. Written as DNA, the CDR3 is TGTGCCAGCAGCGATAATAATCAGCCCCAGCATTTT.

V usage is TRBV19 and J usage is TRBJ1-5; 7 bases are a match to TRBD1. The CDR3 has 14 amino acids. The ends lost 4 bases at V and 3 bases at J; junction bases unmatched: 3. In germline, CDR1 is LNHDA, CDR2 SQIVND (reference sequence). CDR3 protein: CASSKGASNQPQHF. The CDR3, as DNA: TGTGCCAGTAGTAAGGGGGCCTCCAATCAGCCCCAGCATTTT. Based on the CDR3 plus reference TRBV19 and TRBJ1-5, the full variable domain is DGGITQSPKYLFRKEGQNVTLSCEQNLNHDAMYWYRQDPGQGLRLIYYSQIVNDFQKGDIAEGYSVSREKKESFPLTVTSAQKNPTAFYLCASSKGASNQPQHFGDGTRLSIL.

The rearrangement joins TRBV9 to TRBJ2-6, with a tentative D call TRBD2 (6 bases). V gave up 2 bases and J gave up 3 bases, with 21 bases separating them. Germline V gives CDR1 SGDLS, CDR2 YYNGEE. The CDR3 length is 19 residues. The CDR3 is CASSVRSWGGPGGANVLTF. The CDR3 nucleotides read TGTGCCAGCAGCGTCCGGTCTTGGGGAGGCCCGGGTGGGGCCAACGTCCTGACTTTC.

The chain is built from TRBV3-1 (or the pseudogene TRBV3-2) and TRBJ1-4; 7 bases are shared with TRBD1. The germline gives CDR1 LGHDT, CDR2 YNNKEL (reference sequence). The CDR3 runs 14 residues. V dropped 4 bases and J dropped 3; count of bases not matched to a gene: 2. This chain's CDR3 is CASSPGTANEKLFF. The DNA for the CDR3 is TGTGCCAGCAGCCCTGGGACAGCTAATGAAAAACTGTTTTTT.

The gene calls are TRBV6-5 and TRBJ1-2, with 7 bases that match TRBD1. Trimming took 7 bases from V and 0 from J; bases not matched to a gene: 5. Germline CDR1 reads MNHEY; CDR2 reads SVGAGI. This CDR3 spans 14 amino acids. CDR3: CASKGAPTNYGYTF. The CDR3 DNA follows: TGTGCCAGCAAGGGGGCGCCTACTAACTATGGCTACACCTTC.

In this sample, this clone turned up a few times. The chain uses TRBV18 and TRBJ1-5; 10 positions match TRBD1. Germline V lookup: CDR1 KGHSH, CDR2 LQKENI. The CDR3 has 15 amino acids. Trimming cost V 3 bases and J 6 bases; bases outside gene matches: 5. The CDR3 DNA follows: TGTGCCAGCTCACCGCGACAGGGGGCGAGTCAGCCCCAGCATTTT. Residues: CASSPRQGASQPQHF.